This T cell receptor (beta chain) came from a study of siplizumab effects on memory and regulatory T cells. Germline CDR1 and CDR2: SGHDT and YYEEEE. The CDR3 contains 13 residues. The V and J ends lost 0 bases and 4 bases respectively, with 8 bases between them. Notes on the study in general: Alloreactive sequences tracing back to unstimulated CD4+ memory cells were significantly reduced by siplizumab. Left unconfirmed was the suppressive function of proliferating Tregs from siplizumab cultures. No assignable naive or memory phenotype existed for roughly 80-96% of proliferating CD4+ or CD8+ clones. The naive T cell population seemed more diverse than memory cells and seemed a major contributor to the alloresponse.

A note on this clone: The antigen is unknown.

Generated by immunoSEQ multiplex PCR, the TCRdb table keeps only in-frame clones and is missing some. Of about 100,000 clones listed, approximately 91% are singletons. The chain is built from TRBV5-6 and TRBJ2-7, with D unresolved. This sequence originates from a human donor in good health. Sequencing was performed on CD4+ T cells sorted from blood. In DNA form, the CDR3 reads TGTGCCAGCAGCTTGGACACGATTTACGAGCAGTACTTC. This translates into CASSLDTIYEQYF. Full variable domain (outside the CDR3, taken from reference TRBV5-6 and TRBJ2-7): DAGVTQSPTHLIKTRGQQVTLRCSPKSGHDTVSWYQQALGQGPQFIFQYYEEEERQRGNFPDRFSGHQFPNYSSELNVNALLLGDSALYLCASSLDTIYEQYFGPGTRLTVT.